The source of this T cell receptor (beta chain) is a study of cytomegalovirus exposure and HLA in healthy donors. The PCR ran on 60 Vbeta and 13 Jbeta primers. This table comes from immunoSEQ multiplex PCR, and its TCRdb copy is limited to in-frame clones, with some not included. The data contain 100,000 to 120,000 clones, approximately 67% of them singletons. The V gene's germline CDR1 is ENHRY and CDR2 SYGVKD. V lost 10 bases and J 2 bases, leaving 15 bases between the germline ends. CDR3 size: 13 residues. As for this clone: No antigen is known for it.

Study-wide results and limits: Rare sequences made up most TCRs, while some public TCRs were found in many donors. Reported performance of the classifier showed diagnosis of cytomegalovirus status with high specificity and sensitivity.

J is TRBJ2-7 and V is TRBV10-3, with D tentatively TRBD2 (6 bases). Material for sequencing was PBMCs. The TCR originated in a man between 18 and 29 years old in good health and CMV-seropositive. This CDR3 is CATTGSGTYEQYF. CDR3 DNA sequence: TGTGCCACGACCGGGAGTGGGACCTACGAGCAGTACTTC.